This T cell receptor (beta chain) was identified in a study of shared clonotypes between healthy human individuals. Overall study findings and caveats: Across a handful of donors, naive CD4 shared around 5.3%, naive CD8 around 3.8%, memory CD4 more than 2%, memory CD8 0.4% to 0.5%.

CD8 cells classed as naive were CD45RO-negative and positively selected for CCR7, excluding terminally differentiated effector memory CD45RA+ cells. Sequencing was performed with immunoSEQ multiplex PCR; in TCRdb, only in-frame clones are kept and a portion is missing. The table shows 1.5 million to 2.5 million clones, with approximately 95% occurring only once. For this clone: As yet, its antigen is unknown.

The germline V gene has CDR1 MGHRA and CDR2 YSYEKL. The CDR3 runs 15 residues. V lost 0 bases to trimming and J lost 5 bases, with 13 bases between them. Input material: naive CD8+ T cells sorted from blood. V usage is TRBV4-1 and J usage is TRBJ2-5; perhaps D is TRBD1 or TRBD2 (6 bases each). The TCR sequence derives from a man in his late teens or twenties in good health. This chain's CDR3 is CASSQEKGGRETQYF. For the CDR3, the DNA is TGCGCCAGCAGCCAAGAGAAGGGGGGCCGGGAGACCCAGTACTTC.